Below are 32 T cell receptor beta chains sequenced from a single sample in a study of T cells in Graves' hyperthyroidism and ophthalmopathy. TCR beta CDR3 regions were amplified from RNA. The study used the HTBI primer set for a first-round RT-PCR of the TCR CDR3. One entry per CDR3 protein, called by TCRdb with MiXCR from the multiplex PCR reads. The sample has about 530,000 distinct CDR3 sequences, roughly 18% seen once. Material: blood. These receptor sequences come from a young woman with Graves' ophthalmopathy.

This clonotype has ten or more counts. This rearrangement joins TRBV7-2 to TRBJ2-5; tentatively, D is TRBD2 (7 bases). This CDR3 spans 15 amino acids. Trimming took off 1 base at V and 6 bases at J, with 15 bases between the two ends. Germline values: CDR1 SGHTA, CDR2 FQGNSA. This chain's CDR3 is CASSLETGGLKTQYF. CDR3 nucleotides: TGTGCCAGCAGCTTAGAAACGGGGGGCCTGAAGACCCAGTACTTC. Full variable domain (rest looked up from reference TRBV7-2 and TRBJ2-5): GAGVSQSPSNKVTEKGKDVELRCDPISGHTALYWYRQSLGQGLEFLIYFQGNSAPDKSGLPSDRFSAERTGGSVSTLTIQRTQQEDSAVYLCASSLETGGLKTQYFGPGTRLLVL.

The gene calls are TRBV19 and TRBJ2-1, with D possibly being TRBD2 (6 bases). Trimming cost V 3 bases and J 2 bases, with 11 bases left between them. The CDR3 contains 15 residues. In germline, CDR1 is LNHDA, CDR2 SQIVND (reference sequence). The CDR3 DNA reads TGTGCCAGTAGTATTAGGAGGGTCACCTACAATGAGCAGTTCTTC. It codes for CASSIRRVTYNEQFF.

This clonotype was observed a few times. CDR3 nucleotide sequence: TGTGCCACCAGTGACCCGTCGACAGGGGACTATGGCTACACCTTC. This translates into CATSDPSTGDYGYTF. This chain joins TRBV24-1 and TRBJ1-2, with TRBD1 identical over 8 bases. CDR3 length equals 15 residues. Germline values: CDR1 KGHDR, CDR2 SFDVKD. Losses at the gene ends were 4 bases for V and 3 bases for J; bases not matched to a gene: 6.

The chain employs TRBV9 and TRBJ1-2, with D perhaps TRBD1 (5 bases). V lost 7 bases and J lost 7, with 17 bases in between. This CDR3 spans 13 amino acids. Germline V gene data show CDR1 as SGDLS and CDR2 as YYNGEE. CDR3 loop: CASGRGSLSGYTF. The CDR3 DNA reads as TGTGCCAGCGGCCGGGGCTCGTTGTCTGGCTACACCTTC. Supplemented by reference TRBV9 and TRBJ1-2, the full variable domain reads DSGVTQTPKHLITATGQRVTLRCSPRSGDLSVYWYQQSLDQGLQFLIQYYNGEERAKGNILERFSAQQFPDLHSELNLSSLELGDSALYFCASGRGSLSGYTFGSGTRLTVV.

The sample holds many counts of this clonotype. In DNA, the CDR3 is TGTGCCAGCAGCTTAGGGTACGGGGGGCGGGGGAACACTGAAGCTTTCTTT. Translated, it gives CASSLGYGGRGNTEAFF. The J gene is TRBJ1-1, the V gene TRBV7-3; perhaps TRBD1 as D (6 bases). Trimming removed 2 bases at V and 1 base at J, with 17 bases between. Germline V gives CDR1 SGHTA, CDR2 FQGTGA. The CDR3 is 17 amino acids.

The sample holds many counts of this clonotype. This chain joins TRBV6-1 and TRBJ2-5; 7 nucleotides agree with TRBD1. The CDR3 loop spans 16 amino acids. V was clipped by 6 bases and J by 1 base; unmatched bases: 11. From germline, CDR1 is MNHNS and CDR2 SASEGT. Here the CDR3 reads CASRLPGQKVQETQYF. The CDR3 DNA is TGTGCCAGCAGGCTACCGGGACAGAAAGTCCAAGAGACCCAGTACTTC.

The rearrangement links TRBV20-1 to TRBJ1-5, with D possibly TRBD1 on 6 matching bases. Germline V gene sequence: CDR1 DFQATT, CDR2 SNEGSKA (reference sequence). This CDR3 has 14 amino acids. Trimming removed 6 bases at V and 2 bases at J, with 14 bases between. The CDR3 region has the DNA TGCAGTGCCATTACAGGGAACCGCAATCAGCCCCAGCATTTT. It encodes CSAITGNRNQPQHF.

This clonotype appeared a few times. The chain carries TRBV20-1 and TRBJ2-5, with D unresolved. This CDR3 has 14 amino acids. Germline CDR1 DFQATT, CDR2 SNEGSKA (reference sequence). Trimming took off 3 bases at V and 0 bases at J, with 11 bases between the two ends. The DNA of the CDR3 is TGCAGTGCTAGTTCGGTCCTGAACCAAGAGACCCAGTACTTC. It codes for CSASSVLNQETQYF.

This clonotype was found a few times. The V and J genes are TRBV30 and TRBJ2-2, with D possibly matching TRBD2 (6 bases). The V gene lost 2 bases and the J gene lost 0 bases, with 10 bases spanning the gap. The CDR3 length is 15 residues. Germline V gives CDR1 GTSNPN, CDR2 SVGIG (reference sequence). This CDR3 reads CAWSWEAANTGELFF. The CDR3 DNA reads as TGTGCCTGGAGTTGGGAGGCCGCGAACACCGGGGAGCTGTTTTTT.

This sequence joins TRBV4-1 and TRBJ1-2; D gene unclear. CDR1 and CDR2 (germline): MGHRA, YSYEKL. There are 15 residues in the CDR3. V dropped 1 base and J dropped 4 bases, with 13 bases sitting between them. The CDR3 is CASSQGVSTLYGYTF. The CDR3 DNA reads as TGCGCCAGCAGCCAAGGAGTGTCCACCCTCTATGGCTACACCTTC.

The chain couples TRBV7-2 to TRBJ2-1; 7 bases are shared with TRBD1. The CDR3 is 16 residues long. V shed 7 bases, J shed 3 bases, and the junction held 12 bases outside the gene matches. Germline V CDR1 and CDR2: SGHTA, FQGNSA. The CDR3 region has the DNA TGTGCCAGCAACTTGGTGACAGGGTTGGTCTACAATGAGCAGTTCTTC. The encoded protein is CASNLVTGLVYNEQFF.

J is TRBJ2-2 and V is TRBV4-2; maybe TRBD2 (5 bases). The CDR3 length is 14 residues. With 2 bases removed from V and 6 bases from J, the gap between germline ends came to 10 bases. The germline CDR1 and CDR2 sequences are LGHNA and YNFKEQ. CDR3 residues: CASSQPMRAGELFF. DNA for the CDR3: TGTGCCAGCAGCCAACCGATGCGGGCCGGGGAGCTGTTTTTT.

This clonotype was observed many times. J is TRBJ2-7 and V is TRBV2, with D unclear. CDR3 length: 13 residues. Trimming removed 5 bases at V and 2 bases at J, with 10 bases between. CDR1 is SNHLY, CDR2 FYNNEI, per germline. CDR3 sequence (DNA): TGTGCCAGCAGTACAGTGAGAGCCTACGAGCAGTACTTC. This codes for CASSTVRAYEQYF.

This clonotype was detected a few times. The genes are TRBV19 and TRBJ2-1, with 7 bases fitting TRBD2. In germline, CDR1 is LNHDA, CDR2 SQIVND (reference sequence). This CDR3 has 16 amino acids. With 0 bases clipped from V and 4 bases from J, the junction kept 6 bases outside the gene matches. CDR3 region: CASSIENGAGYNEQFF. The CDR3 DNA sequence: TGTGCCAGTAGTATAGAAAATGGAGCGGGGTACAATGAGCAGTTCTTC. The variable domain in full, completed from reference TRBV19 and TRBJ2-1, reads DGGITQSPKYLFRKEGQNVTLSCEQNLNHDAMYWYRQDPGQGLRLIYYSQIVNDFQKGDIAEGYSVSREKKESFPLTVTSAQKNPTAFYLCASSIENGAGYNEQFFGPGTRLTVL.

The chain is built from TRBV30 and TRBJ2-7, with unresolved D. Germline V gene sequence: CDR1 GTSNPN, CDR2 SVGIG (reference sequence). The V end lost 5 bases, the J end lost 3 bases, and 11 bases lay between the germline ends. The CDR3 contains 12 residues. The CDR3 bases are TGTGCCTGGGATATACAAGACTACGAGCAGTACTTC. It is translated as CAWDIQDYEQYF.

The chain links TRBV10-3 to TRBJ2-7; D not resolved. The germline gives CDR1 ENHRY, CDR2 SYGVKD. CDR3 length: 13 amino acids. V lost 10 bases and J lost 0, with 13 bases in between. The CDR3 DNA follows: TGTGCCACCCAAGACCCCTTCTCCTACGAGCAGTACTTC. Translation gives CATQDPFSYEQYF.

This clonotype was seen many times. V gene TRBV2 combines with J gene TRBJ1-2; TRBD1 is a possible D gene (6 bases). The V gene lost 10 bases and the J gene lost 6 bases, with 18 bases spanning the gap. This CDR3 has 13 residues. The germline V gene encodes CDR1 SNHLY and CDR2 FYNNEI. The CDR3 loop is CATWGGARDGYTF. CDR3 DNA sequence: TGTGCCACCTGGGGGGGCGCCCGCGATGGCTACACCTTC.

There are many counts of this clonotype. The chain recombines TRBV5-1 with TRBJ2-7; TRBD1 agrees at 10 bases. This CDR3 region has 14 residues. The V and J ends lost 3 bases and 5 bases, in that order; junction bases with no gene match: 5. In germline, CDR1 is SGHRS, CDR2 YFSETQ. The CDR3 nucleotides are TGCGCCAGCAGCTGGGGGACAGGGGAACACGAGCAGTACTTC. It encodes CASSWGTGEHEQYF.

Many counts were recorded for this clonotype. The rearrangement uses TRBV12-3 or TRBV12-4 and TRBJ1-1; D not resolved. CDR3 length: 12 residues. The germline V and J ends were trimmed by 3 bases and 5 bases, with 7 bases remaining between them. The CDR3 is CASSFPLTEAFF. As DNA, the CDR3 is TGTGCCAGCAGTTTTCCTCTAACTGAAGCTTTCTTT.

This chain joins TRBV29-1 and TRBJ1-1; 9 bases fit TRBD1. CDR1 is SQVTM, CDR2 ANQGSEA, per germline. J was trimmed by 0 bases and V by 4 bases; bases with no gene match: 3. The length of the CDR3 is 14 residues. DNA for the CDR3: TGCAGCGTTGGGGACAGGGACATGAACACTGAAGCTTTCTTT. Its protein is CSVGDRDMNTEAFF.

In this sample, this clonotype turned up many times. This chain joins TRBV28 and TRBJ2-3, with 8 bases matching TRBD2. Trimming removed 6 bases from V and 6 bases from J; junction bases left unmatched: 14. Per germline, CDR1 MDHEN and CDR2 SYDVKM. The CDR3 extends over 16 amino acids. CDR3 bases: TGTGCCAGCAGCCACGGGGGGGGGTCGACACACGATACGCAGTATTTT. Translated: CASSHGGGSTHDTQYF.

The genes are TRBV9 and TRBJ2-7, with D possibly being TRBD2 (5 bases). Trimming removed 4 bases from V and 2 bases from J, with 13 bases in between. This CDR3 contains 14 residues. Germline V lookup: CDR1 SGDLS, CDR2 YYNGEE. The CDR3 DNA reads TGTGCCAGCAGCACGGAGGAGCGAACCTACGAGCAGTACTTC. Its protein product is CASSTEERTYEQYF. Filled out from reference TRBV9 and TRBJ2-7, the complete variable domain reads DSGVTQTPKHLITATGQRVTLRCSPRSGDLSVYWYQQSLDQGLQFLIQYYNGEERAKGNILERFSAQQFPDLHSELNLSSLELGDSALYFCASSTEERTYEQYFGPGTRLTVT.

This clonotype was counted many times. This sequence joins TRBV5-1 and TRBJ2-7; D is ambiguous. The CDR3 has 15 residues. Trimming removed 0 bases from V and 4 bases from J, with 14 bases in between. CDR1 SGHRS and CDR2 YFSETQ come from the germline V gene. For the CDR3, the DNA is TGCGCCAGCAGCTTGGCGTGGGAAAGGAAGTACGAGCAGTACTTC. Translated, it gives CASSLAWERKYEQYF.

The rearrangement uses TRBV20-1 and TRBJ1-2; no firm D call. V was cut by 3 bases and J by 3 bases, with 11 bases left in between. The CDR3 consists of 13 residues. In germline, CDR1 is DFQATT, CDR2 SNEGSKA (reference sequence). DNA for the CDR3: TGCAGTGCTAGCGCTCCCATCGACTATGGCTACACCTTC. It codes for CSASAPIDYGYTF.

The genes are TRBV13 and TRBJ2-1; no reliable D call. V lost 4 bases, J lost 6 bases, and 7 bases lay in between. The CDR3 is made up of 12 amino acids. Germline CDR1 PRHDT, CDR2 FYEKMQ (reference sequence). The CDR3 sequence: CASSSWPNEQFF. The CDR3 bases are TGTGCCAGCAGCTCCTGGCCCAATGAGCAGTTCTTC.

This clonotype was seen a handful of times. The genes are TRBV7-8 and TRBJ1-1, with a weak D call TRBD1 (5 bases). V was trimmed by 3 bases and J by 3 bases, leaving 8 bases between them. Per germline, CDR1 SGHVS and CDR2 FQNEAQ. The CDR3 runs 13 residues. The CDR3 nucleotides read TGTGCCAGCAGCTTCCCACAGGACACTGAAGCTTTCTTT. It encodes CASSFPQDTEAFF.

This clonotype was seen at least ten times. The chain recombines TRBV30 with TRBJ2-7; D gene unclear. Germline CDR1 GTSNPN, CDR2 SVGIG (reference sequence). The CDR3 has 13 amino acids. V lost 0 bases to trimming and J lost 2 bases, with 8 bases between them. The chain's CDR3 is CAWSVSGPYEQYF. DNA for the CDR3: TGTGCCTGGAGTGTGTCGGGCCCCTACGAGCAGTACTTC.

The rearrangement links TRBV19 to TRBJ1-2; D remains ambiguous. Trimming removed 3 bases from V and 3 bases from J, with 5 bases in between. The CDR3 is 12 amino acids. The V gene's germline CDR1 is LNHDA and CDR2 SQIVND (reference sequence). The CDR3 reads CASSIGDYGYTF. CDR3 nucleotides: TGTGCCAGTAGTATTGGGGACTATGGCTACACCTTC.

This clonotype was counted at least ten times. The CDR3 DNA follows: TGTGCCAGCAGCTTGGCAGTCGGCCCGTCCTACAATGAGCAGTTCTTC. Translated: CASSLAVGPSYNEQFF. V is TRBV5-8 and J is TRBJ2-1; D unclear. The germline gives CDR1 SGHTS, CDR2 YDEGEE. The CDR3 totals 16 residues. V dropped 0 bases and J dropped 1 base, with 11 bases sitting between them.

This clonotype was counted only a few times. The V gene is TRBV9, the J gene TRBJ2-5; 7 bases align to TRBD1. Trimming cost V 1 base and J 5 bases; bases outside gene matches: 5. The germline CDR1 and CDR2 sequences are SGDLS and YYNGEE. The CDR3 has 14 amino acids. CDR3 protein: CASSVSGGRETQYF. CDR3 in DNA: TGTGCCAGCAGCGTATCAGGGGGACGGGAGACCCAGTACTTC.

Many counts were recorded for this clonotype. The chain couples TRBV7-2 to TRBJ1-6; D is possibly TRBD1 (5 bases). Looked up from germline, CDR1 is SGHTA and CDR2 is FQGNSA. V shed 2 bases and J shed 10 bases, with 12 bases lying between them. The CDR3 length is 14 residues. CDR3: CASSLSGDRSPLHF. Written as DNA, the CDR3 is TGTGCCAGCAGCTTAAGCGGGGACCGGTCACCCCTCCACTTT.

A remark on this clonotype: This may be a read error: a much more frequent sequence differs by one nucleotide. This sequence joins TRBV18 and TRBJ2-1; D perhaps matches TRBD2 (7 bases). Germline values: CDR1 KGHSH, CDR2 LQKENI. The CDR3 runs 14 residues. In DNA, the CDR3 is TGTCCCAGCTCACCACCGCGGGGGCAATATGAGCAGTTCTTC. Protein sequence: CPSSPPRGQYEQFF. Together with reference TRBV18 and TRBJ2-1, the CDR3 gives the full variable domain: NAGVMQNPRHLVRRRGQEARLRCSPMKGHSHVYWYRQLPEEGLKFMVYLQKENIIDESGMPKERFSAEFPKEGPSILRIQQVVRGDSAAYFCPSSPPRGQYEQFFGPGTRLTVL.